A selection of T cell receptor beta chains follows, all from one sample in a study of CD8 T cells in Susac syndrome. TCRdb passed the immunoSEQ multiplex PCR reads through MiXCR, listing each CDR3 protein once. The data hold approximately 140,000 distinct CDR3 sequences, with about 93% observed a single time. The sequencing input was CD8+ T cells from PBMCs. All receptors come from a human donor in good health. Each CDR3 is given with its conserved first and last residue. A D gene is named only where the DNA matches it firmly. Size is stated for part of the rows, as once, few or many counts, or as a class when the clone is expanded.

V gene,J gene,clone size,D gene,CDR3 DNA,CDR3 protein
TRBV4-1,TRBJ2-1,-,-,TGCGCCAGCAGCCAACAGATAGATGGGGATGAGCAGTTCTTC,CASSQQIDGDEQFF
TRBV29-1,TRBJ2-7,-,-,TGCAGCGTAGCGGGCACAACGAACATCTACGAGCAGTACTTC,CSVAGTTNIYEQYF
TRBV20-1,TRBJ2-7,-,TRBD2,TGCAGTGCTATTCGGACTAGCGATGGATACGAGCAGTACTTC,CSAIRTSDGYEQYF
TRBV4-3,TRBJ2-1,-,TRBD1,TGCGCCAGCAGCCAAGATGAGGGGGCAGTCTCCTACAATGAGCAGTTCTTC,CASSQDEGAVSYNEQFF
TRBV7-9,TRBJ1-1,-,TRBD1,TGTGCCAGCAGCATAACGACAGGGACGAACACTGAAGCTTTCTTT,CASSITTGTNTEAFF
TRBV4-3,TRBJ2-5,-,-,TGCGCCAGCAGCCAAGAGTTAGTGGGGAGTAGGCAAGAGACCCAGTACTTC,CASSQELVGSRQETQYF
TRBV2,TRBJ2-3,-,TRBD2,TGTGCCAGCAGGCTAGCGGGATTTGCAGATACGCAGTATTTT,CASRLAGFADTQYF
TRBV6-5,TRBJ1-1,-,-,TGTGCCAGCAGTTTTCAGATGGGTGGCACTGAAGCTTTCTTT,CASSFQMGGTEAFF
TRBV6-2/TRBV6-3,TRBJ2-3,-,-,TGTGCCAGCACTCAGACTTCTAGCACAGATACGCAGTATTTT,CASTQTSSTDTQYF
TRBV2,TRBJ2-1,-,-,TGTGCCAGCAGTCAAGTCGATGAGCAGTTCTTC,CASSQVDEQFF
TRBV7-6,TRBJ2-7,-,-,TGTGCCAGCAGCTTAGAGTCGGCCTACGAGCAGTACTTC,CASSLESAYEQYF
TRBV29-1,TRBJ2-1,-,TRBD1,TGCAGCGTGGTGGACAGGGGGCATAACGGGAGGGACCTTTACAATGAGCAGTTCTTC,CSVVDRGHNGRDLYNEQFF
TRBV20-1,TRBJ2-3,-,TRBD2,TGCAGTGCTAGAGATCTCGTAGTTGTAGCGGGAGAAAGAGATACGCAGTATTTT,CSARDLVVVAGERDTQYF
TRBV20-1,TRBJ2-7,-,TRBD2,TGCAGTGCTAGAGTGGGTACTAGCGGGAGGTCCTACGAGCAGTACTTC,CSARVGTSGRSYEQYF
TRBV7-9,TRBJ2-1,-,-,TGTGCCAGCAGCCCCGGATCAGAGGAGCAGTTCTTC,CASSPGSEEQFF
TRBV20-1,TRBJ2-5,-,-,TGCAGTGCTAGAGATCGTAATCAAGAGACCCAGTACTTC,CSARDRNQETQYF
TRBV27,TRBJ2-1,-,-,TGTGCCAGCAGTTATCCGGGACGCGGACCTAATGAGCAGTTCTTC,CASSYPGRGPNEQFF
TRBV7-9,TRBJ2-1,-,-,TGTGCCAGCAGCGACGGCGGCGGGCACCCCGATGAGCAGTTCTTC,CASSDGGGHPDEQFF
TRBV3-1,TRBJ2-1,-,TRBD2,TGTGCCAGCAGCCACGAAAAACTAGCGGGAGTTGTTGAGCAGTTCTTC,CASSHEKLAGVVEQFF
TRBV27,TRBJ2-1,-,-,TGTGCCAGCAGTTTAAATGAGCAGTTCTTC,CASSLNEQFF
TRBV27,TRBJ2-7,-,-,TGTGCCAGTGGGGGATCCTCCTACGAGCAGTACTTC,CASGGSSYEQYF
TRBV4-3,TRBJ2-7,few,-,TGCGCCAGCAGCCAAGCCCGGGCCTACGAGCAGTACTTC,CASSQARAYEQYF
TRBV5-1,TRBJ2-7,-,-,TGCGCCAGCAGCCCAGTGGAGCACTCCTACGAGCAGTACTTC,CASSPVEHSYEQYF
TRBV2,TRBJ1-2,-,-,TGTGCCAGCCGCGTAGGGCAGGGCGGCTACACCTTC,CASRVGQGGYTF
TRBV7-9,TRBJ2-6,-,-,TGTGCCAGCAGCTTAGTCGAGGGAGGGGCCAACGTCCTGACTTTC,CASSLVEGGANVLTF
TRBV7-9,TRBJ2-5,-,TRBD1,TGTGCCAGCAGCCACAGACAGGGCCCCGAGACCCAGTACTTC,CASSHRQGPETQYF
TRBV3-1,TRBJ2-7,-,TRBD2,TGTGCCAGCAGCCAACCCCGCGGGGGACTCTCCTACGAGCAGTACTTC,CASSQPRGGLSYEQYF
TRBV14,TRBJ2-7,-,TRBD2,TGTGCCAGCAGCGGGACTAGCGGGAATGACGAGCAGTACTTC,CASSGTSGNDEQYF
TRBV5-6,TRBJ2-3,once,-,TGTGCCAGCAGCTTGGGGGAGCCCACAGATACGCAGTATTTT,CASSLGEPTDTQYF
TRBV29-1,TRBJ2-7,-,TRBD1,TGCAGCGTTGAAGAATCGGGACAGGGAAGTTACGAGCAGTACTTC,CSVEESGQGSYEQYF
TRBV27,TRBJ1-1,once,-,TGTGCCAGCAGTCCCGGCCGGATCACTGAAGCTTTCTTT,CASSPGRITEAFF
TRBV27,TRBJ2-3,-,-,TGTGCCAGCAGCCGCACTGCACTCGTAGCAGATACGCAGTATTTT,CASSRTALVADTQYF
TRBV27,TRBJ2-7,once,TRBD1,TGTGCCGGGCCAGGGGGCCCCTACGAGCAGTACTTC,CAGPGGPYEQYF
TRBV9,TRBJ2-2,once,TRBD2,TGTGCCAGCAGCGTAGCCTTCCCGGGACTAGCGGATAACACCGGGGAGCTGTTTTTT,CASSVAFPGLADNTGELFF
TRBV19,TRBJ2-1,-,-,TGTGCCAGTAGTACAAGGGGCCCAAGGACCTACAATGAGCAGTTCTTC,CASSTRGPRTYNEQFF
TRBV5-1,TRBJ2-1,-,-,TGCGCCAGCAGCACACCGGGACGCTACAATGAGCAGTTCTTC,CASSTPGRYNEQFF
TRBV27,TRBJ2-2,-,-,TGTGCCAGCAGTTTATCATGGAACACCGGGGAGCTGTTTTTT,CASSLSWNTGELFF
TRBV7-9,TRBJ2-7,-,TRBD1,TGTGCCGTTAGACAGGGGACCTACGAGCAGTACTTC,CAVRQGTYEQYF
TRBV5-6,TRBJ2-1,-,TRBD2,TGTGCCAGCAGCCCGGGACTAGCGGAAGAAGAGCAGTTCTTC,CASSPGLAEEEQFF
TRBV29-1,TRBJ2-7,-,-,TGCAGCGTCAGGGGGGGTCTCTCCTACGAGCAGTACTTC,CSVRGGLSYEQYF
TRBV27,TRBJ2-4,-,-,TGTGCCAGCAGCAGCACCCCCTTTGCCAAAAACATTCAGTACTTC,CASSSTPFAKNIQYF
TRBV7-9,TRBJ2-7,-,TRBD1,TGTGCCAGCAGCCGGGGACAGGGGAGAGGCTACGAGCAGTACTTC,CASSRGQGRGYEQYF
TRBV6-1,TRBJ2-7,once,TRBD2,TGTGCCAGCAGCCCAGGTCTAGCGGGAGTGGGCTACGAGCAGTACTTC,CASSPGLAGVGYEQYF
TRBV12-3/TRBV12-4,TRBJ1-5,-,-,TGTGCCAGCAGTACCCGCAATCAGCCCCAGCATTTT,CASSTRNQPQHF
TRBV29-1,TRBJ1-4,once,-,TGCAGCGTTGAAACGGGGAATAATGAAAAACTGTTTTTT,CSVETGNNEKLFF
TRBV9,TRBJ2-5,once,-,TGTGCCAGCAGCGGGGATGCCGCTAGGGACCAGTACTTC,CASSGDAARDQYF
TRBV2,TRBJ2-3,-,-,TGTGCCAGCAGGGGGGCTTATTATAACACAGATACGCAGTATTTT,CASRGAYYNTDTQYF
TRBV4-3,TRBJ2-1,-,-,TGCGCCAGCAGCCAAGGAGCTGGTCTAAGCTCCTACAATGAGCAGTTCTTC,CASSQGAGLSSYNEQFF
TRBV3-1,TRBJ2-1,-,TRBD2,TGTGCCAGCAGCCCGTTTACTAGCGATGAGCAGTTCTTC,CASSPFTSDEQFF
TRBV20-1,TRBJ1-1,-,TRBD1,TGCAGTGCTAAGACAGGGTCGAACACTGAAGCTTTCTTT,CSAKTGSNTEAFF
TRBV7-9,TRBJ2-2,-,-,TGTGCCAGCAGCTCCCCAGGGGTTCCCGGGGAGCTGTTTTTT,CASSSPGVPGELFF
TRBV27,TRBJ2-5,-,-,TGTGCCAGCAGTAAGGCGTACCAGGACGTTAAATCGGTGGCGGAGACCCAGTACTTC,CASSKAYQDVKSVAETQYF
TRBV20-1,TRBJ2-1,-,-,TGCAGTGCTAGAGATAATGGTAAAGGAGGCAATGAGCAGTTCTTC,CSARDNGKGGNEQFF
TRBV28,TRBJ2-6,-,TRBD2,TGTGCCAGCAGTTTTAGCGGGGAGCCCGGGGTCCTGACTTTC,CASSFSGEPGVLTF
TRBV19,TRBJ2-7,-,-,TGTGCCAGTAGTATAGATGTGGGCTACGAGCAGTACTTC,CASSIDVGYEQYF
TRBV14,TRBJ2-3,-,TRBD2,TGTGCCAGCAGCCAATGGCGGGAGTGGGCAGATACGCAGTATTTT,CASSQWREWADTQYF
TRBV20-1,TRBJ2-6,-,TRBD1,TGCAGTGCTCCCGGGGAAGGGACAGGTCTCTCTGGGGCCAACGTCCTGACTTTC,CSAPGEGTGLSGANVLTF
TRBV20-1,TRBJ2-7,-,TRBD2,TGCAGTGCTAAGGGAGGGTTGGCCCCTTACGAGCAGTACTTC,CSAKGGLAPYEQYF